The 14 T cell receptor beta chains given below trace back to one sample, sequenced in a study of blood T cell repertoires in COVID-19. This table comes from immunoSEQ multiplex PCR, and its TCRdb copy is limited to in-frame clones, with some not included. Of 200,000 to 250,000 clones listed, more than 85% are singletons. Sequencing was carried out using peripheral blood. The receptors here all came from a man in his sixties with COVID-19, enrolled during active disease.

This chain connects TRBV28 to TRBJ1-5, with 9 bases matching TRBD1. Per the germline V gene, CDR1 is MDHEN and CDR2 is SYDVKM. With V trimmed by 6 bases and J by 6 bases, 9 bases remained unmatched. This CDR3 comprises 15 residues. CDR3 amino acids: CASSPTGQGSQPQHF. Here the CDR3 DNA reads TGTGCCAGCAGCCCGACGGGACAGGGCAGTCAGCCCCAGCATTTT.

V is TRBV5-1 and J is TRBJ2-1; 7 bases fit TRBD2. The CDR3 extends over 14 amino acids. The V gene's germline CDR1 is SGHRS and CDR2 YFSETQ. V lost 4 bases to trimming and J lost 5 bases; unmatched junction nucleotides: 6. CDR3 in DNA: TGCGCCAGCAGCACCTTTGCGGGGGACAATGAGCAGTTCTTC. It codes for CASSTFAGDNEQFF.

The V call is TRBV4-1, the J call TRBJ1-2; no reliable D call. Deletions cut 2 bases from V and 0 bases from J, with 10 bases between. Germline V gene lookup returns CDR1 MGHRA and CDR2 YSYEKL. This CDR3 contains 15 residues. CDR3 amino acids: CASSQQTTANYGYTF. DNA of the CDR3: TGCGCCAGCAGCCAACAGACAACAGCTAACTATGGCTACACCTTC.

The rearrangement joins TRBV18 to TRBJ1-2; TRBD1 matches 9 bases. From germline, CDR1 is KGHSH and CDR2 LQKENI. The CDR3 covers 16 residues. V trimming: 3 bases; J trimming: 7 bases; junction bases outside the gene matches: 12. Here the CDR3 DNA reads TGTGCCAGCTCACCGAAGATATTACAGGGGGCGTTTGGCTACACCTTC. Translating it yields CASSPKILQGAFGYTF. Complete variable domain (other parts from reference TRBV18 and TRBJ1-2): NAGVMQNPRHLVRRRGQEARLRCSPMKGHSHVYWYRQLPEEGLKFMVYLQKENIIDESGMPKERFSAEFPKEGPSILRIQQVVRGDSAAYFCASSPKILQGAFGYTFGSGTRLTVV.

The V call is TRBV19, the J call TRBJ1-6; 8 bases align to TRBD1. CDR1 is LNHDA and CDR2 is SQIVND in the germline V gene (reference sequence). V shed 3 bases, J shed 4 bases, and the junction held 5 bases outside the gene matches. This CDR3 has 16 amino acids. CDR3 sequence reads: CASSMGRQGYNSPLHF. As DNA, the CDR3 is TGTGCCAGTAGTATGGGCCGACAGGGGTATAATTCACCCCTCCACTTT.

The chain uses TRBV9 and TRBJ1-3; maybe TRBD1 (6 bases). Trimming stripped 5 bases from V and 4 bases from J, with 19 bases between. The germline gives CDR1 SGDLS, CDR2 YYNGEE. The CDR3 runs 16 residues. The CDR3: CASSPLLGASGNTIYF. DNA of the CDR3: TGTGCCAGCAGTCCCTTACTGGGGGCATCGGGAAACACCATATATTTT.

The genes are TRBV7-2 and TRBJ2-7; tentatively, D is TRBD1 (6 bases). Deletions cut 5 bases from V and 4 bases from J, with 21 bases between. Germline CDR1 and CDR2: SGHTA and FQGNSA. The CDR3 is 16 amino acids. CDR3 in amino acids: CASSPIRGKTGYEQYF. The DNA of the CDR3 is TGTGCCAGCAGCCCCATCAGGGGAAAAACGGGGTACGAGCAGTACTTC.

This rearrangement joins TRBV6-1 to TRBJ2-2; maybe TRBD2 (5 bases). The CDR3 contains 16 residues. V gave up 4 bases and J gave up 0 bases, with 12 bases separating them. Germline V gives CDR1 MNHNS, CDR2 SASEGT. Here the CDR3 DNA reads TGTGCCAGCAGTGTTGACCGGACTTCGAACACCGGGGAGCTGTTTTTT. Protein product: CASSVDRTSNTGELFF.

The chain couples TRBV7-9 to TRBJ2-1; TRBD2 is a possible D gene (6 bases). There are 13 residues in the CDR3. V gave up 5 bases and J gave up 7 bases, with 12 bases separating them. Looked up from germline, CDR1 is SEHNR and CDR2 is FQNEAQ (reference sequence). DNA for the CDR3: TGTGCCAGCAGCACTGGGACTTCTAATGAGCAGTTCTTC. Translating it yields CASSTGTSNEQFF.

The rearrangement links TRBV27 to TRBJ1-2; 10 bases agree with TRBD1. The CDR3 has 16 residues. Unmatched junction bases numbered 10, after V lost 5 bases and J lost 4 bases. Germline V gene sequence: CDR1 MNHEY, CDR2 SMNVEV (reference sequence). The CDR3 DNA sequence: TGTGCCAGCAGTATGACAGGGGGCTCAAGGATCTATGGCTACACCTTC. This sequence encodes CASSMTGGSRIYGYTF.

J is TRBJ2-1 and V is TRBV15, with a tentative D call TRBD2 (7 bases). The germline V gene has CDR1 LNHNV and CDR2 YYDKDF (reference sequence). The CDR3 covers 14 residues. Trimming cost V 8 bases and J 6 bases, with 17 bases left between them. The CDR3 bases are TGTGCCACCCGACCCTGGGGGGGGGCCAATGAGCAGTTCTTC. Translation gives CATRPWGGANEQFF.

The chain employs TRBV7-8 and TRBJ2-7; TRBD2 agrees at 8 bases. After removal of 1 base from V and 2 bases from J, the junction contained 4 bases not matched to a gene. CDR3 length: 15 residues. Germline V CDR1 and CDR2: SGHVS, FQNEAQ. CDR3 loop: CASSLEAGRAYEQYF. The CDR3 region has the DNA TGTGCCAGCAGCTTAGAAGCCGGGAGGGCCTACGAGCAGTACTTC.

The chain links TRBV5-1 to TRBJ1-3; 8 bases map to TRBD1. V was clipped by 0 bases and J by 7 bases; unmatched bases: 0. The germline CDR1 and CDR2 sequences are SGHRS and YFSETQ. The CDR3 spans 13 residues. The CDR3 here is CASSLDRGNTIYF. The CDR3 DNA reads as TGCGCCAGCAGCTTGGACAGGGGGAACACCATATATTTT. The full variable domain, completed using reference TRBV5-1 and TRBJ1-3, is KAGVTQTPRYLIKTRGQQVTLSCSPISGHRSVSWYQQTPGQGLQFLFEYFSETQRNKGNFPGRFSGRQFSNSRSEMNVSTLELGDSALYLCASSLDRGNTIYFGEGSWLTVV.

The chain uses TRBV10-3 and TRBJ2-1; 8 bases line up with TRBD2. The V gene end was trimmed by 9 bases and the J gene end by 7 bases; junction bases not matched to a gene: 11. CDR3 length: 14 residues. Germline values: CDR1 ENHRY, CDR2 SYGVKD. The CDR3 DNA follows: TGTGCCATTTCCGGGACTAGTCAAAGTAATGAGCAGTTCTTC. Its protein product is CAISGTSQSNEQFF.